The source of this T cell receptor beta chain is a study of blood T cells in healthy people across ages. The study's findings and limits: No conclusive comparison of naive versus antigen-experienced cells was possible with unsorted PBMCs. Roughly linear age-related decline in beta diversity appeared, significant by age 40.

The CDR3 consists of 13 residues. With a J-beta primer mix and a sample-barcoded 5' primer, a second PCR ran about 7 to 12 cycles. Each CDR3 protein is one row after TCRdb ran MiXCR on the 5' RACE reads. The profile covers approximately 1,000,000 distinct CDR3 sequences, with 35% to 40% appearing a single time and around 13% taken by the ten largest. Concerning this clonotype itself: Antigen: not known. One end of the junction is discordant with germline, which a read error may explain.

The TCR was taken from a young man in good health. Sequencing used blood. This rearrangement joins TRBV12-3 or TRBV12-4 to TRBJ1-5; D might be TRBD1 (5 bases). CDR3 loop: CAGSLGVRQPQHF. The CDR3 DNA sequence: TGTGCCGGCAGTTTGGGGGTCAGACAGCCCCAGCATTTT.